This TCR beta chain was recovered during a study of blood T cell repertoires in COVID-19. Whole-study context: Samples of COVID-19 (acute and convalescent) were obtained from the United States, Italy and Spain. Sample material is recorded as cDNA or gDNA derived from T cells, B-cell-depleted T cells, or PBMCs.

Trimming left V 8 bases short and J 3 bases short, with 7 bases between. The germline V gene has CDR1 MNHEY and CDR2 SMNVEV (reference sequence). This CDR3 region has 11 residues. Clones were sequenced by immunoSEQ multiplex PCR, and TCRdb holds only the in-frame ones, with some missing. In the table there are around 64,000 clones, approximately 79% of which are singletons. This sequence joins TRBV27 and TRBJ1-2; D uncertain. The TCR was taken from a man aged 60 to 69 with acute or convalescent COVID-19. The source material was peripheral blood. This CDR3 is CASGPDYGYTF. For the CDR3, the DNA is TGTGCCAGCGGCCCTGACTATGGCTACACCTTC.